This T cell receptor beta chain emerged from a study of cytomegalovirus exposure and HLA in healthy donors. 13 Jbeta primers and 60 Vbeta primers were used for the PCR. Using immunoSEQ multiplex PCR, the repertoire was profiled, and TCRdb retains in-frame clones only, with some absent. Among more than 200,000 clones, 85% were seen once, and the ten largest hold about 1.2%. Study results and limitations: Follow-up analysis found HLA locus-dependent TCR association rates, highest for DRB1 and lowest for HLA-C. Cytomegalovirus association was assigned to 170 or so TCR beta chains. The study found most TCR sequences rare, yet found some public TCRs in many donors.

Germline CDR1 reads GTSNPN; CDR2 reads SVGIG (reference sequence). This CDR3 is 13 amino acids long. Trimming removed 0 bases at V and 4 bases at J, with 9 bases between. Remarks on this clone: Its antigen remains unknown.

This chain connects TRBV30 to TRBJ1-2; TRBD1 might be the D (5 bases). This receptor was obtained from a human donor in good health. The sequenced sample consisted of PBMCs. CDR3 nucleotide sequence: TGTGCCTGGAGTGTGCACGGGGGCTATGGCTACACCTTC. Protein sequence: CAWSVHGGYGYTF. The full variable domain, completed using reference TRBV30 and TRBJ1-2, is SQTIHQWPATLVQPVGSPLSLECTVEGTSNPNLYWYRQAAGRGLQLLFYSVGIGQISSEVPQNLSASRPQDRQFILSSKKLLLSDSGFYLCAWSVHGGYGYTFGSGTRLTVV.